One and the same sample provided the 16 T cell receptor beta chains below, sequenced in a study of cytomegalovirus exposure and HLA in healthy donors. The study ran its PCR with 60 Vbeta and 13 Jbeta primers. Data came from immunoSEQ multiplex PCR; TCRdb stores just in-frame clones and leaves some out. Among 130,000 or so clones listed, roughly three quarters were seen once. Sequences were obtained from PBMCs. The receptors here all came from a woman in her sixties in good health and CMV-seronegative.

This clone has a single count. The chain joins TRBV7-8 to TRBJ2-7, with 8 bases matching TRBD1. V gave up 1 base and J gave up 2 bases; unmatched junction bases: 10. Looked up from germline, CDR1 is SGHVS and CDR2 is FQNEAQ. The CDR3 runs 17 residues. The CDR3 loop reads CASSLVFGGTGTYEQYF. The CDR3 DNA follows: TGTGCCAGCAGCTTAGTTTTTGGGGGGACAGGAACCTACGAGCAGTACTTC.

V usage is TRBV29-1 and J usage is TRBJ1-3; D is possibly TRBD1 (5 bases). V dropped 7 bases and J dropped 2 bases, with 27 bases sitting between them. The CDR3 spans 18 residues. Germline V CDR1 and CDR2: SQVTM, ANQGSEA. In nucleotides, the CDR3 is TGCAGCGCCCCCGGGACTTGTATAAATTGGAGCGCTGGAAACACCATATATTTT. This gives the protein CSAPGTCINWSAGNTIYF. The entire variable domain, with the rest obtained from reference TRBV29-1 and TRBJ1-3, is as follows: SAVISQKPSRDICQRGTSLTIQCQVDSQVTMMFWYRQQPGQSLTLIATANQGSEATYESGFVIDKFPISRPNLTFSTLTVSNMSPEDSSIYLCSAPGTCINWSAGNTIYFGEGSWLTVV.

The CDR3 DNA reads as TGTGCCATCAGTGAGAGTGGGCGGGGCACAGATACGCAGTATTTT. Amino acid sequence: CAISESGRGTDTQYF. V and J are TRBV10-3 and TRBJ2-3, with D perhaps TRBD2 (5 bases). This CDR3 is built from 15 residues. From germline, CDR1 is ENHRY and CDR2 SYGVKD. The germline V and J ends were trimmed by 2 bases and 1 base, with 10 bases remaining between them.

The V call is TRBV4-2, the J call TRBJ2-3; 8 nucleotides match TRBD2. The CDR3 has 17 amino acids. Germline trimming cut 0 bases from V and 3 bases from J; bases unmatched to any gene: 8. Germline assignment: CDR1 LGHNA and CDR2 YNFKEQ. CDR3 region: CASSQDRGASGTDTQYF. Written as DNA, the CDR3 is TGTGCCAGCAGCCAAGATCGGGGGGCTAGCGGGACAGATACGCAGTATTTT.

The chain is built from TRBV7-9 and TRBJ2-3; D perhaps matches TRBD2 (5 bases). The germline CDR1 and CDR2 sequences are SEHNR and FQNEAQ (reference sequence). There are 16 residues in the CDR3. V shed 5 bases and J shed 2 bases, with 17 bases lying between them. CDR3 in amino acids: CASSMDSWINTDTQYF. CDR3 DNA: TGTGCCAGCAGCATGGACTCTTGGATAAACACAGATACGCAGTATTTT. The whole variable domain, remainder taken from reference TRBV7-9 and TRBJ2-3, is DTGVSQNPRHKITKRGQNVTFRCDPISEHNRLYWYRQTLGQGPEFLTYFQNEAQLEKSRLLSDRFSAERPKGSFSTLEIQRTEQGDSAMYLCASSMDSWINTDTQYFGPGTRLTVL.

V gene TRBV7-2 combines with J gene TRBJ1-2, with D tentatively TRBD1 (6 bases). CDR3 length equals 15 residues. Per the germline V gene, CDR1 is SGHTA and CDR2 is FQGNSA. With 4 bases removed from V and 0 bases from J, the gap between germline ends came to 12 bases. In nucleotides, the CDR3 is TGTGCCAGCAGCTCAGGACAGACAGCTAACTATGGCTACACCTTC. Protein: CASSSGQTANYGYTF.

This clone occurred a few times. The V call is TRBV4-1, the J call TRBJ2-1; perhaps TRBD2 as D (6 bases). The germline gives CDR1 MGHRA, CDR2 YSYEKL. The CDR3 loop spans 17 amino acids. V shed 11 bases and J shed 0 bases, with 23 bases lying between them. CDR3 nucleotides: TGCGCCTCCGAGACGGGGGACGGACTGAGCTCCTACAATGAGCAGTTCTTC. Translating gives CASETGDGLSSYNEQFF.

The gene calls are TRBV7-6 and TRBJ2-2; TRBD2 aligns across 11 bases. The CDR3 loop spans 15 amino acids. Losses at the gene ends were 5 bases for V and 6 bases for J; bases not matched to a gene: 5. Germline loops: CDR1 SGHVS, CDR2 FNYEAQ. The CDR3: CASSLLAGGPGELFF. The CDR3 region has the DNA TGTGCCAGCAGCCTTCTAGCGGGGGGCCCCGGGGAGCTGTTTTTT.

The chain has TRBV7-9 and TRBJ1-5; D might be TRBD1 (6 bases). V shed 5 bases and J shed 6 bases, with 17 bases lying between them. The germline CDR1 and CDR2 sequences are SEHNR and FQNEAQ (reference sequence). This CDR3 has 15 residues. The chain's CDR3 is CASSEDRIPFQPQHF. DNA for the CDR3: TGTGCCAGCAGCGAAGACAGGATTCCCTTTCAGCCCCAGCATTTT.

This clone was observed a few times. The chain is built from TRBV6-5 and TRBJ2-3, with D tentatively TRBD1 (6 bases). The CDR3 is 15 amino acids. Germline values: CDR1 MNHEY, CDR2 SVGAGI. The V end was cut by 5 bases, the J end by 2 bases, with 14 bases between. The CDR3 nucleotides read TGTGCCAGCAGTACCCCGGGACAACCCACAGATACGCAGTATTTT. It translates to CASSTPGQPTDTQYF.

This chain uses TRBV27 with TRBJ1-5; 7 nucleotides match TRBD1. V lost 5 bases and J lost 3; bases outside the gene matches: 7. The germline V gene has CDR1 MNHEY and CDR2 SMNVEV (reference sequence). This CDR3 comprises 15 residues. CDR3 in DNA: TGTGCCAGCAGTCCAGGGACAGCCTACAATCAGCCCCAGCATTTT. Protein: CASSPGTAYNQPQHF.

This clone was recorded a few times. The gene calls are TRBV2 and TRBJ2-2; 7 bases are a match to TRBD2. J gave up 4 bases and V 2 bases, and 4 bases lay outside the gene matches. The germline V gene encodes CDR1 SNHLY and CDR2 FYNNEI. The CDR3 has 15 amino acids. CDR3 sequence reads: CASSESGGGTGELFF. CDR3 DNA: TGTGCCAGCAGTGAAAGTGGGGGGGGCACCGGGGAGCTGTTTTTT.

This chain joins TRBV5-1 and TRBJ2-3; 7 bases fit TRBD2. This CDR3 is 13 amino acids long. V dropped 4 bases and J dropped 5; count of bases not matched to a gene: 4. Germline CDR1 reads SGHRS; CDR2 reads YFSETQ. The CDR3 sequence is CASSGRAGDTQYF. In nucleotides, the CDR3 is TGCGCCAGCAGCGGGAGGGCCGGAGATACGCAGTATTTT.

The V gene is TRBV28, the J gene TRBJ1-4, with D possibly matching TRBD1 (6 bases). The germline V and J ends were trimmed by 5 bases and 5 bases, with 12 bases remaining between them. In germline, CDR1 is MDHEN, CDR2 SYDVKM. The CDR3 is 14 residues long. The CDR3 spells CASSTGPINEKLFF. Here the CDR3 DNA reads TGTGCCAGCAGTACAGGGCCGATCAATGAAAAACTGTTTTTT. The variable domain in full, completed from reference TRBV28 and TRBJ1-4, reads DVKVTQSSRYLVKRTGEKVFLECVQDMDHENMFWYRQDPGLGLRLIYFSYDVKMKEKGDIPEGYSVSREKKERFSLILESASTNQTSMYLCASSTGPINEKLFFGSGTQLSVL.

V usage is TRBV2 and J usage is TRBJ2-1, with 13 bases matching TRBD2. The CDR3 totals 16 residues. The germline gives CDR1 SNHLY, CDR2 FYNNEI. The junction had 7 bases not matched to a gene; V was cut back by 6 bases and J by 5 bases. CDR3 coding DNA: TGTGCCAGCAGCGTTACTAGCGGGAGGGCCCACAATGAGCAGTTCTTC. As protein: CASSVTSGRAHNEQFF.

The chain is built from TRBV28 and TRBJ2-7, with 9 bases identical to TRBD2. The CDR3 covers 20 residues. CDR1 is MDHEN and CDR2 is SYDVKM in the germline V gene. V lost 1 base to trimming and J lost 2 bases; unmatched junction nucleotides: 18. Written as DNA, the CDR3 is TGTGCCAGCAGTTTATCCCAATATAGCGGGAGCCGCGTCAAGCCCTACGAGCAGTACTTC. This sequence encodes CASSLSQYSGSRVKPYEQYF.